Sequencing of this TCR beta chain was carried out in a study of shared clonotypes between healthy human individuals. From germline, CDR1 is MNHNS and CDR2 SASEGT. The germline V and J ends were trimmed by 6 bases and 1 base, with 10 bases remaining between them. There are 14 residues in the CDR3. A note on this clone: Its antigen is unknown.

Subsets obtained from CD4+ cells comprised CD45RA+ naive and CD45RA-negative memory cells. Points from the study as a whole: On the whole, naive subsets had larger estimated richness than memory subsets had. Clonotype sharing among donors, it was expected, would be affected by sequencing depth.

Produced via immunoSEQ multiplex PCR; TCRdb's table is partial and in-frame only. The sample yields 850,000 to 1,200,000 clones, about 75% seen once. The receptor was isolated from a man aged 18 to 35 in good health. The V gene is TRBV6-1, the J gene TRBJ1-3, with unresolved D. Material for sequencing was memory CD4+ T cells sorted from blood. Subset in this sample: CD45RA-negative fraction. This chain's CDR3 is CASRRTKSGNTIYF. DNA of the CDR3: TGTGCCAGCAGGCGCACAAAATCTGGAAACACCATATATTTT.